The subject of this entry is one TCR beta chain. Antigen unknown. These data are taken from a study of cytomegalovirus exposure and HLA in healthy donors. General study points: The study recorded over 150 TCR beta chains that were cytomegalovirus-associated. Rarity held for most TCR sequences, but there were some public TCRs that occurred in many donors. An analysis done earlier found most TCR beta V segments productive about 87% or about 30% of the time.

The PCR ran on 60 Vbeta and 13 Jbeta primers. Repertoires were generated with immunoSEQ multiplex PCR, while TCRdb's copy carries only in-frame clones and drops some. The repertoire consists of 200,000 to 300,000 clones, with roughly 86% occurring once and the leading ten covering 2%. V lost 4 bases and J lost 5, with 14 bases in between. Germline-derived CDR1 and CDR2 are SGHNT and YENEEA. The CDR3 sequence is 14 residues long. This TCR came from a woman aged 40 to 55 in good health and CMV-seropositive. The sequenced material came from PBMCs. The gene calls are TRBV11-3 and TRBJ1-1, with a tentative D call TRBD1 (6 bases). The CDR3 is CASSYKGGGTEAFF. CDR3 sequence (DNA): TGTGCCAGCAGCTATAAAGGGGGAGGGACTGAAGCTTTCTTT.